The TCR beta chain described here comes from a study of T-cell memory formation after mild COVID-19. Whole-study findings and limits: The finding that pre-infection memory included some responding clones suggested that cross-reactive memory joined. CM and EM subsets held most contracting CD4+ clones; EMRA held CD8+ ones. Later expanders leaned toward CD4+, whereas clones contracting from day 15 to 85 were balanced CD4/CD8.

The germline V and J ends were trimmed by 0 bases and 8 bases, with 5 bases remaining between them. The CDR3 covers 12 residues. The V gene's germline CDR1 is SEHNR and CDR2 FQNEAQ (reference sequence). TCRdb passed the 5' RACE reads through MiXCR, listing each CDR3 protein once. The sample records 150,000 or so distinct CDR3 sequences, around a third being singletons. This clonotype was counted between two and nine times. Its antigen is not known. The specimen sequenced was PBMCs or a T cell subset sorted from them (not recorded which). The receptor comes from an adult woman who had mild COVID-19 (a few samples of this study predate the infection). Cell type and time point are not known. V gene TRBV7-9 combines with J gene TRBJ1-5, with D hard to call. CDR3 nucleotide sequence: TGTGCCAGCAGCTTAGCTGGGGAGCCCCAGCATTTT. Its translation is CASSLAGEPQHF. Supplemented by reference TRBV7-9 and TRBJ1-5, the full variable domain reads DTGVSQNPRHKITKRGQNVTFRCDPISEHNRLYWYRQTLGQGPEFLTYFQNEAQLEKSRLLSDRFSAERPKGSFSTLEIQRTEQGDSAMYLCASSLAGEPQHFGDGTRLSIL.